These 3 T cell receptor beta chains were all obtained from the same sample, sequenced in a study of T cell repertoires in cytomegalovirus infection. TCRdb analysed the reads with MiXCR anew, one entry per CDR3 protein. This table has hundreds of thousands of distinct CDR3 sequences, roughly 26% appearing once. Sequenced: CD8+ T cells from PBMCs. The source is a human donor in good health (CMV status not recorded). Some clones in this sample may be carry-over from other donors' samples.

This clonotype was observed a handful of times. This chain uses TRBV5-5 with TRBJ2-1; tentative D call: TRBD1 (6 bases). Germline CDR1 is SGHKS and CDR2 is YYEKEE (reference sequence). The CDR3 totals 15 residues. Trimming cost V 5 bases and J 4 bases, with 16 bases left between them. The CDR3 loop reads CASSSTGTNYNEQFF. In nucleotides, the CDR3 is TGTGCCAGCAGTTCCACAGGGACCAATTACAATGAGCAGTTCTTC.

This clonotype came up a few times. This chain links TRBV7-9 with TRBJ1-1; the D gene is possibly TRBD1 (5 bases). The length of the CDR3 is 16 residues. V dropped 3 bases and J dropped 1 base, with 15 bases sitting between them. Germline V gene sequence: CDR1 SEHNR, CDR2 FQNEAQ (reference sequence). The CDR3 region has the DNA TGTGCCAGCAGCTTCCGGGCCAGGGAGGGGAACACTGAAGCTTTCTTT. This translates into CASSFRAREGNTEAFF.

In regard to this clonotype: Because the CDR3's place on the DNA is in doubt, the DNA is left out and the CDR3 is given as listed by TCRdb. This chain links TRBV6-6 with TRBJ1-1; the table assigns TRBD1, which was not confirmed against the DNA. CDR1 and CDR2 (germline): MNHNY, SVGAGI (reference sequence). The CDR3 has 18 residues if both end residues are counted. The CDR3 loop is CASSYLPFGAGRNTEAFF.